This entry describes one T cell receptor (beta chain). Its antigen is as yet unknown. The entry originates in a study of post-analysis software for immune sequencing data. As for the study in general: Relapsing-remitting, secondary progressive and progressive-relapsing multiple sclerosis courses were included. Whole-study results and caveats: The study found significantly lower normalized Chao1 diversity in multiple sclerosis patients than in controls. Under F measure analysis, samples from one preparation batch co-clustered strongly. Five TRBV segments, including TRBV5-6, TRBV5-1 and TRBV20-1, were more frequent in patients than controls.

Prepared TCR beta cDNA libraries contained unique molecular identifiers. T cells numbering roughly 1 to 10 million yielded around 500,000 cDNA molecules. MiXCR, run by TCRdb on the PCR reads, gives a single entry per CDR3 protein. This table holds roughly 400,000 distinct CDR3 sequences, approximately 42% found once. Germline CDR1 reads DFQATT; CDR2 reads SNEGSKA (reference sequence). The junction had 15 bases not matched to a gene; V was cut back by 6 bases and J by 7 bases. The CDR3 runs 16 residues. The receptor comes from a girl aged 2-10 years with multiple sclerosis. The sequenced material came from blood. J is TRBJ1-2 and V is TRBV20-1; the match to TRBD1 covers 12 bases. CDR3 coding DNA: TGCAGTGCCCCCAGTGGGACAGGGGGCGTAGGGCGTGGCTACACCTTC. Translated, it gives CSAPSGTGGVGRGYTF.